Shown below are 30 T cell receptor beta chains from a single sample sequenced in a study of vaccination and CD4 T cells after COVID-19. This sample's treatment: roughly 10-day PBMC culture with coronavirus spike peptide pools or control peptides (ViraFEST assay). Gathering of the CD4+ T cells, from the unexposed donor, took place before the COVID-19 pandemic (2011-2018). Their antigens are not known. Cultured CD4+ T cell DNA underwent sequencing with the Oncomine TCR Beta short-read assay. After culture, CD4+ T cells served as the source for genomic DNA extraction. Via MiXCR, TCRdb re-called the PCR reads, giving one row per CDR3 protein. The table includes around 7,800 distinct CDR3 sequences, around 40% detected once. The specimen was CD4+ T cells from blood, cultured in vitro. The receptors stem from a human donor in good health.

The J gene is TRBJ1-2, the V gene TRBV7-2; a weak D match, TRBD1 (5 bases). CDR3 length: 14 amino acids. V lost 3 bases to trimming and J lost 1 base, with 9 bases between them. Germline CDR1 reads SGHTA; CDR2 reads FQGNSA. The CDR3 nucleotides read TGTGCCAGCAGCTTTGCGACAGTTAACTATGGCTACACCTTC. Its translation: CASSFATVNYGYTF.

The chain has TRBV20-1 and TRBJ2-1; 8 bases line up with TRBD2. CDR1 is DFQATT and CDR2 is SNEGSKA in the germline V gene (reference sequence). The CDR3 consists of 14 residues. V was clipped by 6 bases and J by 4 bases; unmatched bases: 8. This CDR3 is CSATGLDKYNEQFF. CDR3 in DNA: TGCAGTGCCACGGGACTAGATAAATACAATGAGCAGTTCTTC.

This clonotype has only a few counts. The V call is TRBV6-1, the J call TRBJ1-3, with TRBD1 as a possible D gene (6 bases). The ends were cut back, 8 bases at V and 0 bases at J, with 11 bases in the middle. In germline, CDR1 is MNHNS, CDR2 SASEGT. This CDR3 contains 14 residues. The CDR3 loop is CASLGTSSGNTIYF. DNA for the CDR3: TGTGCCAGCCTCGGGACAAGCTCTGGAAACACCATATATTTT.

The rearrangement uses TRBV18 and TRBJ2-7, with D tentatively TRBD2 (6 bases). V was cut by 2 bases and J by 6 bases, with 11 bases left in between. The CDR3 has 13 residues. From germline, CDR1 is KGHSH and CDR2 LQKENI. CDR3 loop: CASSPNSGGEQYF. CDR3 sequence (DNA): TGTGCCAGCTCACCAAATTCCGGGGGCGAGCAGTACTTC.

This clonotype was seen a handful of times. The J gene is TRBJ1-2, the V gene TRBV28, with 10 bases fitting TRBD1. This CDR3 contains 15 residues. After removal of 7 bases from V and 3 bases from J, the junction contained 8 bases not matched to a gene. CDR1 and CDR2 (germline): MDHEN, SYDVKM. CDR3: CASTFDRGRDYGYTF. Here the CDR3 DNA reads TGTGCCAGCACCTTCGACAGGGGGCGCGACTATGGCTACACCTTC.

The chain's CDR3 is CASSLKLPAGEGQYF. CDR3 nucleotides: TGTGCCAGCAGCTTAAAGCTCCCTGCCGGCGAAGGGCAGTACTTC. The chain is built from TRBV7-2 and TRBJ2-7; D unresolved. V was pared by 2 bases and J by 9 bases, with 20 bases between. The germline CDR1 and CDR2 sequences are SGHTA and FQGNSA. The CDR3 is made up of 15 amino acids.

J is TRBJ2-7 and V is TRBV7-2; D might be TRBD1 (6 bases). The CDR3 length is 18 residues. Germline CDR1 is SGHTA and CDR2 is FQGNSA. Trimming took off 3 bases at V and 5 bases at J, with 26 bases between the two ends. The CDR3 here is CASSLGQGIAIEDHEQYF. DNA for the CDR3: TGTGCCAGCAGCTTGGGCCAGGGGATCGCCATAGAGGACCACGAGCAGTACTTC.

This clonotype was picked up a small number of times. This chain joins TRBV6-1 and TRBJ1-6, with TRBD1 matching over 7 bases. Germline loops: CDR1 MNHNS, CDR2 SASEGT. V shed 6 bases and J 5 bases; nucleotides not matched to a gene: 7. This CDR3 is built from 15 residues. The CDR3 sequence: CASRHRTGDNSPLHF. The CDR3 region has the DNA TGTGCCAGCAGACACCGGACAGGAGATAATTCACCCCTCCACTTT.

This chain links TRBV11-3 with TRBJ2-2, with 13 bases that match TRBD2. From germline, CDR1 is SGHNT and CDR2 YENEEA. Germline trimming cut 5 bases from V and 3 bases from J; bases unmatched to any gene: 6. The CDR3 covers 17 residues. The chain's CDR3 is CASSHRTSGSYTGELFF. The CDR3 DNA reads TGTGCCAGCAGCCACCGGACTAGCGGGAGTTACACCGGGGAGCTGTTTTTT.

The chain has TRBV15 and TRBJ1-4; D not certain. V was pared by 0 bases and J by 2 bases, with 16 bases between. The CDR3 covers 18 residues. Germline loops: CDR1 LNHNV, CDR2 YYDKDF (reference sequence). The CDR3 sequence is CATSRDPTRLGTNEKLFF. DNA for the CDR3: TGTGCCACCAGCAGAGATCCCACCCGCTTGGGGACTAATGAAAAACTGTTTTTT.

The chain combines TRBV20-1 with TRBJ2-3; possible D gene TRBD1, 5 bases. The CDR3 spans 14 residues. Trimming removed 6 bases from V and 0 bases from J, with 13 bases in between. Germline V gives CDR1 DFQATT, CDR2 SNEGSKA (reference sequence). The CDR3 bases are TGCAGTGCCTTCGGACAAGCTAGCACAGATACGCAGTATTTT. It is translated as CSAFGQASTDTQYF.

This clonotype was seen a handful of times. The V call is TRBV6-2 or TRBV6-3, the J call TRBJ2-5; 7 bases align to TRBD2. From germline, CDR1 is MNHEY and CDR2 SVGEGT. The CDR3 runs to 16 residues. Trimming at V came to 4 bases and at J to 0 bases, leaving 8 bases not matched to a gene. The CDR3 DNA reads as TGTGCCAGCAGTTGGGGGGAGGGCCTGTACCAAGAGACCCAGTACTTC. This translates into CASSWGEGLYQETQYF.

This clonotype was detected a few times. The V gene is TRBV11-2, the J gene TRBJ2-7; D call uncertain. V was shortened by 5 bases and J by 4 bases, with 12 bases between the two germline ends. Per germline, CDR1 SGHAT and CDR2 FQNNGV. The CDR3 runs to 13 residues. This CDR3 is CASSPPTQYEQYF. The CDR3 nucleotides read TGTGCCAGCAGCCCCCCTACACAATACGAGCAGTACTTC.

This clonotype occurred a few times. The rearrangement uses TRBV20-1 and TRBJ1-6, with D possibly matching TRBD1 (6 bases). Trimming cost V 6 bases and J 5 bases, with 14 bases left between them. Germline loops: CDR1 DFQATT, CDR2 SNEGSKA (reference sequence). The length of the CDR3 is 14 residues. The CDR3 nucleotides read TGCAGTGCCAAGACAGGAAACCATAATTCACCCCTCCACTTT. This translates into CSAKTGNHNSPLHF.

The sample holds a few counts of this clonotype. The genes are TRBV15 and TRBJ2-7; 9 nucleotides match TRBD2. There are 17 residues in the CDR3. Germline V gene lookup returns CDR1 LNHNV and CDR2 YYDKDF (reference sequence). The junction had 10 bases not matched to a gene; V was cut back by 3 bases and J by 1 base. CDR3 loop: CATSRELSGRTSYEQYF. The CDR3 DNA reads TGTGCCACCAGCAGGGAATTAAGCGGGAGGACGTCCTACGAGCAGTACTTC.

This chain connects TRBV7-3 to TRBJ2-6; perhaps D is TRBD1 or TRBD2 (5 bases each). Germline loops: CDR1 SGHTA, CDR2 FQGTGA. The V end was cut by 2 bases, the J end by 4 bases, with 15 bases between. This CDR3 region has 17 residues. This CDR3 reads CASSLGLQSGGANVLTF. CDR3 coding DNA: TGTGCCAGCAGCTTAGGACTGCAGTCAGGGGGGGCCAACGTCCTGACTTTC.

This clonotype was found a few times. The chain combines TRBV6-2 or TRBV6-3 with TRBJ2-7; D is unresolved. V was cut by 5 bases and J by 8 bases, with 13 bases left in between. This CDR3 contains 12 residues. From germline, CDR1 is MNHEY and CDR2 SVGEGT. Here the CDR3 DNA reads TGTGCCAGCAGTCTTAACCAGCACAAGCAGTACTTC. It translates to CASSLNQHKQYF.

This chain links TRBV24-1 with TRBJ1-4; D call uncertain. There are 11 residues in the CDR3. Per germline, CDR1 KGHDR and CDR2 SFDVKD. With 9 bases removed from V and 11 bases from J, the gap between germline ends came to 12 bases. The CDR3 DNA is TGTGCCACCTCCGACGGTGTCAAACTGTTTTTT. Translating it yields CATSDGVKLFF.

The CDR3 region has the DNA TGTGCCAGTAGTATCAGGGGTGCTAATGAGCAGTTCTTC. It encodes CASSIRGANEQFF. This chain links TRBV19 with TRBJ2-1; D possibly corresponds to TRBD1 (6 bases). Between the trimmed V and J ends, which lost 3 bases and 7 bases, there was a span of 10 bases. The CDR3 sequence is 13 residues long. The germline V gene encodes CDR1 LNHDA and CDR2 SQIVND (reference sequence). The full variable domain, completed using reference TRBV19 and TRBJ2-1, is DGGITQSPKYLFRKEGQNVTLSCEQNLNHDAMYWYRQDPGQGLRLIYYSQIVNDFQKGDIAEGYSVSREKKESFPLTVTSAQKNPTAFYLCASSIRGANEQFFGPGTRLTVL.

The J gene is TRBJ1-5, the V gene TRBV6-2 or TRBV6-3; the D is unclear. Germline V gives CDR1 MNHEY, CDR2 SVGEGT. The CDR3 sequence is 15 residues long. The V gene lost 1 base and the J gene lost 2 bases, with 9 bases spanning the gap. The CDR3 coding sequence is TGTGCCAGCAGTTACTTGAGCGCTGGCAATCAGCCCCAGCATTTT. This codes for CASSYLSAGNQPQHF.

This clonotype was detected a few times. The chain recombines TRBV20-1 with TRBJ1-2, with D possibly matching TRBD1 (6 bases). The CDR3 spans 14 residues. The germline gives CDR1 DFQATT, CDR2 SNEGSKA (reference sequence). The V end lost 0 bases, the J end lost 7 bases, and 15 bases lay between the germline ends. CDR3 region: CSARDLWGLFGYTF. The CDR3 nucleotides read TGCAGTGCTAGAGATCTATGGGGGCTCTTTGGCTACACCTTC.

V gene TRBV7-3 combines with J gene TRBJ2-1, with 10 bases identical to TRBD1. The CDR3 extends over 15 amino acids. The V gene end was trimmed by 5 bases and the J gene end by 7 bases; junction bases not matched to a gene: 8. Germline V gene data show CDR1 as SGHTA and CDR2 as FQGTGA. The CDR3 DNA sequence: TGTGCCAGCAGCACAAGGGACAGGGGTGCAAATGAGCAGTTCTTC. The encoded protein is CASSTRDRGANEQFF.

V and J are TRBV28 and TRBJ1-5; possibly TRBD1 for D (5 bases). Trimming removed 6 bases at V and 3 bases at J, with 24 bases between. Germline assignment: CDR1 MDHEN and CDR2 SYDVKM. CDR3 size: 18 residues. CDR3: CASRVSGLGQGYNQPQHF. CDR3 DNA: TGTGCCAGCAGGGTCTCCGGTTTGGGTCAGGGCTACAATCAGCCCCAGCATTTT.

The CDR3 DNA follows: TGTGCCAGCAGCCCTCTAGGACTAGCGGGCGTTAATACGCAGTATTTT. Translated, it gives CASSPLGLAGVNTQYF. The V call is TRBV5-4, the J call TRBJ2-3; TRBD2 matches at 11 bases. The germline V gene encodes CDR1 SGHNT and CDR2 YYREEE (reference sequence). This CDR3 is built from 16 residues. Losses at the gene ends were 4 bases for V and 7 bases for J; bases not matched to a gene: 11. Drawing the rest from reference TRBV5-4 and TRBJ2-3, the complete variable domain is ETGVTQSPTHLIKTRGQQVTLRCSSQSGHNTVSWYQQALGQGPQFIFQYYREEENGRGNFPPRFSGLQFPNYSSELNVNALELDDSALYLCASSPLGLAGVNTQYFGPGTRLTVL.

This chain joins TRBV5-4 and TRBJ1-1; D uncertain. The CDR3 runs to 15 residues. V shed 0 bases and J shed 3 bases, with 12 bases lying between them. Per germline, CDR1 SGHNT and CDR2 YYREEE (reference sequence). As DNA, the CDR3 is TGTGCCAGCAGCTTGGCAGGAGTTTTAGACACTGAAGCTTTCTTT. Its protein product is CASSLAGVLDTEAFF.

This chain joins TRBV5-8 and TRBJ2-2; TRBD2 might be the D (5 bases). Germline loops: CDR1 SGHTS, CDR2 YDEGEE. The CDR3 sequence is 14 residues long. V gave up 2 bases and J gave up 3 bases, with 8 bases separating them. The DNA of the CDR3 is TGTGCCAGCAGCTTCAAGCGGTACACCGGGGAGCTGTTTTTT. Encoded protein: CASSFKRYTGELFF.

The rearrangement joins TRBV19 to TRBJ1-1, with D possibly being TRBD1 (6 bases). The germline V gene has CDR1 LNHDA and CDR2 SQIVND (reference sequence). Trimming removed 3 bases from V and 5 bases from J, with 10 bases in between. The CDR3 runs to 13 residues. CDR3 coding DNA: TGTGCCAGTAGTATTCGAGGGGGAACTGAAGCTTTCTTT. Amino acid sequence: CASSIRGGTEAFF.

J is TRBJ2-7 and V is TRBV24-1; 8 bases map to TRBD2. The CDR3 extends over 14 amino acids. Trimming removed 2 bases from V and 5 bases from J; junction bases left unmatched: 4. Germline CDR1 reads KGHDR; CDR2 reads SFDVKD. CDR3 bases: TGTGCCACCAGTGATTCCGGGACTAGTAACGAGCAGTACTTC. It translates to CATSDSGTSNEQYF.

This clonotype was seen a few times. The chain carries TRBV15 and TRBJ1-1; 7 bases fit TRBD1. This CDR3 has 15 amino acids. V shed 3 bases, J shed 1 base, and the junction held 5 bases outside the gene matches. Germline V gives CDR1 LNHNV, CDR2 YYDKDF (reference sequence). The DNA for the CDR3 is TGTGCCACCAGCAGGGTGACAGGGAAGAACACTGAAGCTTTCTTT. This encodes CATSRVTGKNTEAFF.

The table lists this clonotype with a few counts. The chain uses TRBV20-1 and TRBJ2-5; a possible D gene is TRBD2 (6 bases). The V and J ends lost 3 bases and 2 bases respectively, with 10 bases between them. The CDR3 runs 13 residues. CDR1 is DFQATT, CDR2 SNEGSKA, per germline (reference sequence). This CDR3 reads CSASGRGQETQYF. In DNA, the CDR3 is TGCAGTGCTAGCGGGAGAGGGCAAGAGACCCAGTACTTC.